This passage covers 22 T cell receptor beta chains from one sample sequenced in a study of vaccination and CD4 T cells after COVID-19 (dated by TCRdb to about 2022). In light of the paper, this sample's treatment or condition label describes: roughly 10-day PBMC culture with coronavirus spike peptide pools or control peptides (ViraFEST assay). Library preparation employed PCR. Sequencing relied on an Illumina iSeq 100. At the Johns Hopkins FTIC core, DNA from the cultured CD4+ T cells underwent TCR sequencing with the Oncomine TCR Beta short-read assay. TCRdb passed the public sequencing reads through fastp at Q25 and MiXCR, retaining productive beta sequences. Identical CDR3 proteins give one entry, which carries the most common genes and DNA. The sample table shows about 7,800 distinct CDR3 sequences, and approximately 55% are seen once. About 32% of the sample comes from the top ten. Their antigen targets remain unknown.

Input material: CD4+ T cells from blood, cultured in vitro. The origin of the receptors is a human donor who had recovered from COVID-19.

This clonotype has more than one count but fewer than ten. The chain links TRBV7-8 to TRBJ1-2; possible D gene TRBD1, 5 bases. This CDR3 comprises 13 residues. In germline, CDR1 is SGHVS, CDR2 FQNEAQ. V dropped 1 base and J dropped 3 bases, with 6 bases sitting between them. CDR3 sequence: CASSLGQYYGYTF. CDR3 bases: TGTGCCAGCAGCTTAGGACAGTACTATGGCTACACCTTC.

CDR3 bases: TGTGCCAGCAAAAAGGGGATGGGTGGTAATTCACCCCTCCACTTT. Its translation: CASKKGMGGNSPLHF. The gene calls are TRBV12-3 or TRBV12-4 and TRBJ1-6, with a possible D match to TRBD1 (5 bases). V dropped 7 bases and J dropped 6 bases, with 16 bases sitting between them. The CDR3 covers 15 residues.

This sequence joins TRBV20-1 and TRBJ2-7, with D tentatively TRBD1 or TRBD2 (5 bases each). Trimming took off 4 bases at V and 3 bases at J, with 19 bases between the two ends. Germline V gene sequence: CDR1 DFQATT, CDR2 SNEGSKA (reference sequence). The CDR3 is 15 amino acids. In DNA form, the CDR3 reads TGCAGTGCTATGGGGCTTGGGGGTCCGGGCTACGAGCAGTACTTC. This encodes CSAMGLGGPGYEQYF.

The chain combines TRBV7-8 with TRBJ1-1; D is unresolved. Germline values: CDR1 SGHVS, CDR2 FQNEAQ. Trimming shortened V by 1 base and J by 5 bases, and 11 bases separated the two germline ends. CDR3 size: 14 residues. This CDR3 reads CASSLGSGLTEAFF. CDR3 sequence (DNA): TGTGCCAGCAGCTTAGGTAGTGGATTGACTGAAGCTTTCTTT.

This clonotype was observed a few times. The CDR3 DNA follows: TGTGCCAGCAGACGGACAGGGCCCTTGGATCCCCAGCATTTT. Translating gives CASRRTGPLDPQHF. The chain carries TRBV12-3 or TRBV12-4 and TRBJ1-5; TRBD1 agrees at 8 bases. The CDR3 sequence is 14 residues long. Unmatched junction bases numbered 11, after V lost 6 bases and J lost 10 bases.

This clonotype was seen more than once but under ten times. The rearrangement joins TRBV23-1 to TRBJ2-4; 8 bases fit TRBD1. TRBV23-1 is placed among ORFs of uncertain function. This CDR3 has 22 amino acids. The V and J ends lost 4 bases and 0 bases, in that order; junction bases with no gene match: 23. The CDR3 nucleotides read TGCGCCAGCAGTCCCTCTACGGGGACAGGAGGAACTAGTTCGGTAGCCAAAAACATTCAGTACTTC. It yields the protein CASSPSTGTGGTSSVAKNIQYF.

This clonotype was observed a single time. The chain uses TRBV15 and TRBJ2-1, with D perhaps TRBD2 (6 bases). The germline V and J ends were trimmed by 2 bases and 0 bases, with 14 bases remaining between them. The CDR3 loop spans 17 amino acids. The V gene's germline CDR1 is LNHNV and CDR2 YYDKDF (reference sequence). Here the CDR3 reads CATSRIALASSYNEQFF. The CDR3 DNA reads TGTGCCACCAGCAGAATAGCCCTAGCGAGCTCCTACAATGAGCAGTTCTTC.

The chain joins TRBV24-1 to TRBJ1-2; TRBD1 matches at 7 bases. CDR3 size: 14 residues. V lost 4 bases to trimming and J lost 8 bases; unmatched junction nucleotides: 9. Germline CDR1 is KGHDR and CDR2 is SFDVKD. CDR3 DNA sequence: TGTGCCACCAGTGAAGCCGACAGGGTAGGCGGCTACACCTTC. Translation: CATSEADRVGGYTF.

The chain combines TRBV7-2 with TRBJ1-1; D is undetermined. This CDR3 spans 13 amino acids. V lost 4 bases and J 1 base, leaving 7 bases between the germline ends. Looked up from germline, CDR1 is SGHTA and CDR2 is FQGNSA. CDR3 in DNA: TGTGCCAGCAGCTCACAAGAGAACACTGAAGCTTTCTTT. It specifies CASSSQENTEAFF.

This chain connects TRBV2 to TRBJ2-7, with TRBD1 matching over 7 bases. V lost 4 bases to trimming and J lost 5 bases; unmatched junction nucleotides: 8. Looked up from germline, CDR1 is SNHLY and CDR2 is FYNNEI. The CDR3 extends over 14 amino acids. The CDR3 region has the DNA TGTGCCAGCAGTGCACAGGGGTTTTCCGACGAGCAGTACTTC. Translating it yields CASSAQGFSDEQYF.

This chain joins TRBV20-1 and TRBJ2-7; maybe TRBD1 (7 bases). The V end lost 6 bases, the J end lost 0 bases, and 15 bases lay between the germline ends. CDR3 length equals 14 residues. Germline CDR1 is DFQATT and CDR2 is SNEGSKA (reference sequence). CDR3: CSAVGTAGSYEQYF. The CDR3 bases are TGCAGTGCGGTCGGGACAGCGGGCTCCTACGAGCAGTACTTC.

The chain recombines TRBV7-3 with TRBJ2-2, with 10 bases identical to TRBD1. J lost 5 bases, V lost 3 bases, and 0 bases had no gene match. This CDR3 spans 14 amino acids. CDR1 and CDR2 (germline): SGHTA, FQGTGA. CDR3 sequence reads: CASSLDRGTGELFF. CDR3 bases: TGTGCCAGCAGCTTGGACAGGGGGACCGGGGAGCTGTTTTTT. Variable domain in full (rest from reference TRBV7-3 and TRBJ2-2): GAGVSQTPSNKVTEKGKYVELRCDPISGHTALYWYRQSLGQGPEFLIYFQGTGAADDSGLPNDRFFAVRPEGSVSTLKIQRTERGDSAVYLCASSLDRGTGELFFGEGSRLTVL.

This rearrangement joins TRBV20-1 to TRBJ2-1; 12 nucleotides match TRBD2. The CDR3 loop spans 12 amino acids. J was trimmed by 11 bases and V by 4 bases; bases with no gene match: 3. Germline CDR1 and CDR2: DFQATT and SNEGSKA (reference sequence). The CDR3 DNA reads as TGCAGTGCTACGACTAGCGGGGGACAGCAGTTCTTC. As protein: CSATTSGGQQFF.

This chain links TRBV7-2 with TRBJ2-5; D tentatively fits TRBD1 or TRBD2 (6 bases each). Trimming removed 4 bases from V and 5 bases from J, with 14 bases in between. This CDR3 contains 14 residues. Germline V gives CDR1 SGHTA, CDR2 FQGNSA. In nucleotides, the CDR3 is TGTGCCAGCAGCTCTATGGGGGGCCTGGAGACCCAGTACTTC. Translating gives CASSSMGGLETQYF.

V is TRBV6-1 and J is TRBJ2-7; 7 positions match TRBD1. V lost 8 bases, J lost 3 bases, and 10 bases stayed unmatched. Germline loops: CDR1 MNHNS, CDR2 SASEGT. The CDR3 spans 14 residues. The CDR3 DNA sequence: TGTGCCAGCCGCAGGGGGATTGGACTCTACGAGCAGTACTTC. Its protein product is CASRRGIGLYEQYF.

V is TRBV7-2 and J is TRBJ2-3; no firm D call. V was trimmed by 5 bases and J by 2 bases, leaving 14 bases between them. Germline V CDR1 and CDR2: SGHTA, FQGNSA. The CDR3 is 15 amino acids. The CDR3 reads CASSEVFSTTDTQYF. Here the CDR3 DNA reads TGTGCCAGCAGCGAGGTTTTTTCCACCACAGATACGCAGTATTTT.

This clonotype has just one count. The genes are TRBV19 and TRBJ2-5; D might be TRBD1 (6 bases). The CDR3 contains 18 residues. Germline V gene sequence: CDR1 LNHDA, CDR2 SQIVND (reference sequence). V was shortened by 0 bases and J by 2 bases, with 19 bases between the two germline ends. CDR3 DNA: TGTGCCAGTAGTATAGATAGCCCAGGCAGGGGCCAACAAGAGACCCAGTACTTC. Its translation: CASSIDSPGRGQQETQYF.

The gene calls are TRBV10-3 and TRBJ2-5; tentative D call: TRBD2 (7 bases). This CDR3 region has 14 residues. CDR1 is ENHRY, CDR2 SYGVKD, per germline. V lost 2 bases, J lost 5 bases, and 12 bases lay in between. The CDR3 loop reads CAISERGAEETQYF. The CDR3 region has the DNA TGTGCCATCAGTGAGCGGGGGGCCGAGGAGACCCAGTACTTC.

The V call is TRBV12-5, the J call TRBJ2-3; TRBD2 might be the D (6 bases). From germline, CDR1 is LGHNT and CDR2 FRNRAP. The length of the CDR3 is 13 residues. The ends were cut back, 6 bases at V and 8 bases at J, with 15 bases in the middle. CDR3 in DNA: TGTGCTAGTGGGTTCGGGGACTTTCGTACGCAGTATTTT. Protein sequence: CASGFGDFRTQYF.

The CDR3 nucleotides are TGCAGTGCTAGAGCATCGGTAGGTCACAAGGACGAGGTTCATACAGATACGCAGTATTTT. Amino acid sequence: CSARASVGHKDEVHTDTQYF. This chain connects TRBV20-1 to TRBJ2-3; D gene ambiguous. Germline CDR1 reads DFQATT; CDR2 reads SNEGSKA (reference sequence). CDR3 length: 20 residues. The V gene lost 1 base and the J gene lost 3 bases, with 29 bases spanning the gap.

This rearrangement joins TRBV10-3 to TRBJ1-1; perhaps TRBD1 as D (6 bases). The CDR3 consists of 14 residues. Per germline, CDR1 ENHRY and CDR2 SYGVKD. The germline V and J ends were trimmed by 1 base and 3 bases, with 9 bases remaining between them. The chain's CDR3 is CAISELQGYTEAFF. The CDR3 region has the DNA TGTGCCATCAGTGAGTTGCAGGGGTACACTGAAGCTTTCTTT.

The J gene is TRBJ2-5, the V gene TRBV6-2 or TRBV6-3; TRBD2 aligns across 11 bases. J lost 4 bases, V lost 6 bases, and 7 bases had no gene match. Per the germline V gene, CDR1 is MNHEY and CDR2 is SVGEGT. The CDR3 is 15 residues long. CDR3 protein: CASRRSGGAIETQYF. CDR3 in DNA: TGTGCCAGCAGACGTAGCGGGGGGGCGATAGAGACCCAGTACTTC.